The 13 T cell receptor beta chains given below trace back to one sample, sequenced in a study of T cells after yellow fever vaccination. TCRdb re-called the 5' RACE reads through MiXCR, storing one row per CDR3 protein. The sample contains hundreds of thousands of distinct CDR3 sequences, around 3.6% of which appear only once. Sequencing was performed on PBMCs, taken on the day of the yellow fever booster vaccination. The receptor source for this set is a man younger than 35 who received the YFV17D yellow fever vaccine.

This clonotype was seen ten or more times. The chain has TRBV5-1 and TRBJ2-2, with D maybe TRBD2 (6 bases). Trimming stripped 4 bases from V and 0 bases from J, with 13 bases between. Germline CDR1 and CDR2: SGHRS and YFSETQ. The CDR3 loop spans 16 amino acids. CDR3 protein: CASSPLDYSNTGELFF. CDR3 coding DNA: TGCGCCAGCAGCCCACTGGACTATTCGAACACCGGGGAGCTGTTTTTT.

The chain combines TRBV7-2 with TRBJ2-7; a weak D match, TRBD2 (6 bases). V gave up 1 base and J gave up 7 bases, with 11 bases separating them. The germline V gene has CDR1 SGHTA and CDR2 FQGNSA. The CDR3 has 13 residues. The CDR3 DNA reads TGTGCCAGCAGCTTAGTGGCGGGACGAGAGCAGTACGTC. Translation: CASSLVAGREQYV.

This clonotype was seen a few times. The chain combines TRBV6-6 with TRBJ1-2; 12 positions agree with TRBD1. CDR3 length: 18 residues. The germline V gene has CDR1 MNHNY and CDR2 SVGAGI (reference sequence). Losses at the gene ends were 4 bases for V and 2 bases for J; bases not matched to a gene: 11. Here the CDR3 reads CASSSTGTGGDNNYGYTF. In nucleotides, the CDR3 is TGTGCCAGCAGTTCTACCGGGACAGGGGGCGATAACAACTATGGCTACACCTTC.

This clonotype was observed a few times. The chain couples TRBV2 to TRBJ2-1; TRBD2 matches 9 bases. CDR1 is SNHLY, CDR2 FYNNEI, per germline. V trimming: 5 bases; J trimming: 2 bases; junction bases outside the gene matches: 4. The CDR3 has 15 amino acids. CDR3 amino acids: CASSYKRGAYNEQFF. The CDR3, as DNA: TGTGCCAGCAGTTATAAGCGGGGGGCCTACAATGAGCAGTTCTTC.

In its sample, this clonotype was seen many times. The chain recombines TRBV12-3 or TRBV12-4 with TRBJ1-5; 8 bases are shared with TRBD1. The trim removed 4 bases at V and 5 bases at J, leaving 4 bases unmatched. The CDR3 extends over 14 amino acids. The CDR3 loop reads CASSSQQGDQPQHF. As DNA, the CDR3 is TGTGCCAGCAGTTCACAACAGGGGGATCAGCCCCAGCATTTT.

This clonotype was recorded many times. The CDR3 bases are TGTGCCAGCAGTTCCCCGGCTAGTCCAGATACGCAGTATTTT. Its translation: CASSSPASPDTQYF. V gene TRBV28 combines with J gene TRBJ2-3; D call uncertain. Germline V gene sequence: CDR1 MDHEN, CDR2 SYDVKM. Trimming removed 4 bases at V and 4 bases at J, with 12 bases between. This CDR3 contains 14 residues. The entire variable domain, with the rest obtained from reference TRBV28 and TRBJ2-3, is as follows: DVKVTQSSRYLVKRTGEKVFLECVQDMDHENMFWYRQDPGLGLRLIYFSYDVKMKEKGDIPEGYSVSREKKERFSLILESASTNQTSMYLCASSSPASPDTQYFGPGTRLTVL.

This clonotype was recorded many times. The V and J genes are TRBV7-9 and TRBJ2-7; D gene unclear. The germline V gene has CDR1 SEHNR and CDR2 FQNEAQ (reference sequence). This CDR3 comprises 12 residues. V was cut by 2 bases and J by 6 bases, with 8 bases left in between. The CDR3 DNA reads as TGTGCCAGCAGCTTAACGGTTGGCGAGCAGTACGTC. Protein: CASSLTVGEQYV.

In its sample, this clonotype was seen many times. The chain employs TRBV20-1 and TRBJ2-5; D ambiguous. The germline V and J ends were trimmed by 6 bases and 3 bases, with 14 bases remaining between them. The CDR3 loop spans 13 amino acids. In germline, CDR1 is DFQATT, CDR2 SNEGSKA (reference sequence). In nucleotides, the CDR3 is TGCAGTGCAAGACGGTCGGTTGAAGAGACCCAGTACTTC. Translation: CSARRSVEETQYF.

The J gene is TRBJ2-5, the V gene TRBV5-1; 14 bases are a match to TRBD2. CDR3 length equals 15 residues. The V gene end was trimmed by 7 bases and the J gene end by 5 bases; junction bases not matched to a gene: 7. Germline CDR1 SGHRS, CDR2 YFSETQ. The CDR3 loop reads CASSTSGGAEETQYF. CDR3 DNA sequence: TGCGCCAGCTCGACTAGCGGGGGGGCAGAGGAGACCCAGTACTTC.

The chain employs TRBV6-5 and TRBJ1-1, with D perhaps matching TRBD1 (5 bases). V was clipped by 10 bases and J by 3 bases, with 18 bases between them. CDR1 and CDR2 (germline): MNHEY, SVGAGI. CDR3 length: 14 residues. CDR3 nucleotides: TGTGCCACTCAGGGATGGAGCCCTGACACTGAAGCTTTCTTT. Its translation: CATQGWSPDTEAFF.

This clonotype was detected ten times or more. The V gene is TRBV29-1, the J gene TRBJ2-1; 9 bases map to TRBD1. CDR1 and CDR2 from the germline V gene are SQVTM and ANQGSEA. The CDR3 is 12 residues long. V lost 7 bases and J lost 7; bases outside the gene matches: 5. The CDR3 sequence: CSGTGGWNEQFF. DNA of the CDR3: TGCAGCGGAACAGGGGGCTGGAATGAGCAGTTCTTC.

This clonotype occurred a few times. The chain uses TRBV27 and TRBJ1-1; 8 bases line up with TRBD1. V gave up 3 bases and J gave up 0 bases; unmatched junction bases: 6. The CDR3 consists of 16 residues. Germline V gene data show CDR1 as MNHEY and CDR2 as SMNVEV (reference sequence). The CDR3 DNA follows: TGTGCCAGCAGTTTTCGTAGGGGACAGGTGAACACTGAAGCTTTCTTT. This sequence encodes CASSFRRGQVNTEAFF.

The rearrangement links TRBV28 to TRBJ2-7; the D gene is possibly TRBD1 (6 bases). V was clipped by 4 bases and J by 5 bases, with 21 bases between them. This CDR3 contains 16 residues. Germline CDR1 reads MDHEN; CDR2 reads SYDVKM. The CDR3 coding sequence is TGTGCCAGCAGTTCCCCCCCGGGCACAGGGATGAACGAGCAGTACGTC. Its protein is CASSSPPGTGMNEQYV.